One sample yielded the 22 T cell receptor beta chains listed below, sequenced in a study of shared clonotypes between healthy human individuals. Here immunoSEQ multiplex PCR was the method, and the copy in TCRdb shows in-frame clones only, minus some. The sample lists some 500,000 clones; 65% to 80% were seen once. The sequencing sample was made of PBMCs. These receptors were obtained from a woman aged 40 to 55 in good health. Some clones in this sample may be carry-over from other donors' samples.

The chain couples TRBV19 to TRBJ2-2; D gene unclear. This CDR3 contains 13 residues. In germline, CDR1 is LNHDA, CDR2 SQIVND (reference sequence). V gave up 3 bases and J gave up 6 bases, with 8 bases separating them. The CDR3 coding sequence is TGTGCCAGTAGTATCGTAGGAGCCGGGGAGCTGTTTTTT. It specifies CASSIVGAGELFF.

The V and J genes are TRBV10-1 and TRBJ2-6; no definite D call. Germline lookup yields CDR1 WNHNN and CDR2 SYGVQD (reference sequence). The ends were cut back, 3 bases at V and 5 bases at J, with 14 bases in the middle. The CDR3 covers 16 residues. CDR3 residues: CASSDSAQSRANVLTF. The CDR3 DNA is TGCGCCAGCAGTGATTCCGCACAAAGTCGGGCCAACGTCCTGACTTTC.

The rearrangement links TRBV7-2 to TRBJ2-7, with TRBD1 as a possible D gene (6 bases). CDR1 and CDR2 (germline): SGHTA, FQGNSA. The CDR3 spans 14 residues. The ends were cut back, 5 bases at V and 3 bases at J, with 14 bases in the middle. CDR3 in amino acids: CASSRRRTVYEQYF. CDR3 bases: TGTGCCAGCAGCCGCCGCCGGACAGTCTACGAGCAGTACTTC.

The chain carries TRBV7-9 and TRBJ2-3; the D call may be TRBD1 or TRBD2 (5 bases each). Germline CDR1 is SEHNR and CDR2 is FQNEAQ (reference sequence). Trimming pared 5 bases from V and 2 bases from J, leaving 14 bases between. This CDR3 region has 15 residues. This chain's CDR3 is CASSPFGTLTDTQYF. In DNA, the CDR3 is TGTGCCAGCAGCCCTTTCGGGACCCTCACAGATACGCAGTATTTT.

On this clone: The same CDR3 arises from other DNA sequences in this sample as well. The rearrangement uses TRBV5-6 and TRBJ2-3, with D hard to call. The germline V gene has CDR1 SGHDT and CDR2 YYEEEE. Trimming left V 2 bases short and J 1 base short, with 8 bases between. The CDR3 sequence is 14 residues long. CDR3 DNA: TGTGCCAGCAGCTTAGGCCTTGGCACAGATACGCAGTATTTT. Its translation is CASSLGLGTDTQYF.

The chain carries TRBV7-9 and TRBJ2-5; D gene unclear. With 1 base removed from V and 5 bases from J, the gap between germline ends came to 11 bases. The CDR3 loop spans 14 amino acids. Germline lookup yields CDR1 SEHNR and CDR2 FQNEAQ (reference sequence). CDR3 residues: CASSLGLRGETQYF. The CDR3 DNA is TGTGCCAGCAGCTTAGGTCTCCGTGGGGAGACCCAGTACTTC.

This sequence joins TRBV2 and TRBJ2-2; no clear D gene. This CDR3 region has 15 residues. Trimming removed 2 bases at V and 2 bases at J, with 9 bases between. CDR1 and CDR2 (germline): SNHLY, FYNNEI. The CDR3 loop is CASSELGPNTGELFF. The CDR3 region has the DNA TGTGCCAGCAGTGAACTCGGGCCTAACACCGGGGAGCTGTTTTTT. Full variable domain (rest looked up from reference TRBV2 and TRBJ2-2): EPEVTQTPSHQVTQMGQEVILRCVPISNHLYFYWYRQILGQKVEFLVSFYNNEISEKSEIFDDQFSVERPDGSNFTLKIRSTKLEDSAMYFCASSELGPNTGELFFGEGSRLTVL.

The CDR3 nucleotides are TGTGCCAGCAGCTTGGAGGTCGGCACAGATACGCAGTATTTT. This gives the protein CASSLEVGTDTQYF. V and J are TRBV5-4 and TRBJ2-3; D gene unclear. Trimming took 0 bases from V and 1 from J, leaving 6 bases between them. CDR1 SGHNT and CDR2 YYREEE come from the germline V gene (reference sequence). CDR3 length: 14 amino acids.

This CDR3 is CASSYLVGDTEAFF. CDR3 nucleotides: TGTGCCAGCAGCTACCTCGTAGGTGACACTGAAGCTTTCTTT. This chain uses TRBV11-2 with TRBJ1-1; no firm D call. The CDR3 extends over 14 amino acids. From germline, CDR1 is SGHAT and CDR2 FQNNGV. V was trimmed by 4 bases and J by 3 bases, leaving 12 bases between them.

For this clone: This specimen includes other DNA sequences encoding the same CDR3. The V and J genes are TRBV14 and TRBJ2-2; 10 nucleotides match TRBD2. This CDR3 is 15 amino acids long. The ends lost 0 bases at V and 7 bases at J; junction bases unmatched: 2. Germline V gene lookup returns CDR1 SGHDN and CDR2 FVKESK. CDR3 in amino acids: CASSQELAGVGELFF. Here the CDR3 DNA reads TGTGCCAGCAGCCAAGAGCTAGCGGGAGTCGGGGAGCTGTTTTTT.

The CDR3 spells CASSESGQEVGEQFF. CDR3 nucleotides: TGTGCCAGCAGTGAATCGGGACAGGAGGTGGGGGAGCAGTTCTTC. J is TRBJ2-1 and V is TRBV25-1; 8 nucleotides match TRBD1. J was trimmed by 10 bases and V by 1 base; bases with no gene match: 9. Germline CDR1 reads MGHDK; CDR2 reads SYGVNS. This CDR3 has 15 residues.

This clone showed up just once. The V and J genes are TRBV5-5 and TRBJ2-2; 7 positions match TRBD1. CDR3 size: 14 residues. Germline V lookup: CDR1 SGHKS, CDR2 YYEKEE (reference sequence). The ends lost 3 bases at V and 5 bases at J; junction bases unmatched: 4. CDR3 in DNA: TGTGCCAGCAGCTGGGGACAGCCGACCGGGGAGCTGTTTTTT. Translated: CASSWGQPTGELFF.

The chain has TRBV5-1 and TRBJ2-7; D call uncertain. Germline lookup yields CDR1 SGHRS and CDR2 YFSETQ. The V end was cut by 5 bases, the J end by 0 bases, with 12 bases between. The CDR3 loop spans 14 amino acids. CDR3 loop: CASRSDYSSYEQYF. The CDR3 DNA reads TGCGCCAGCAGGTCGGATTACAGCTCCTACGAGCAGTACTTC.

V is TRBV6-5 and J is TRBJ1-6, with D unresolved. The ends were cut back, 2 bases at V and 7 bases at J, with 6 bases in the middle. Per germline, CDR1 MNHEY and CDR2 SVGAGI. CDR3 length: 13 amino acids. The CDR3 is CASSYDGNSPLHF. CDR3 in DNA: TGTGCCAGCAGTTACGACGGGAATTCACCCCTCCACTTT.

The CDR3: CASSGRGIRRRADLNIQYF. The CDR3 nucleotides are TGTGCCAGCAGTGGGAGGGGGATACGGCGGCGGGCCGATCTAAACATTCAGTACTTC. The chain employs TRBV28 and TRBJ2-4, with D perhaps matching TRBD2 (7 bases). V shed 5 bases and J shed 6 bases, with 29 bases lying between them. The germline gives CDR1 MDHEN, CDR2 SYDVKM. The CDR3 has 19 amino acids.

This clone is a singleton in its sample. This chain joins TRBV21-1 and TRBJ1-1. TRBV21-1 has pseudogene status. The CDR3 runs 17 residues. The DNA of the CDR3 is TGTGCCAGCAGCAAAGTCCCTCCGGGGGGGAGAGGCACTGAAGCTTTCTTT. It encodes CASSKVPPGGRGTEAFF.

The chain recombines TRBV4-2 with TRBJ2-3; D is unresolved. The CDR3 totals 10 residues. V was pared by 3 bases and J by 7 bases, with 2 bases between. CDR1 is LGHNA, CDR2 YNFKEQ, per germline. CDR3 protein: CASSHHTQYF. For the CDR3, the DNA is TGTGCCAGCAGCCACCATACGCAGTATTTT.

The J gene is TRBJ2-1, the V gene TRBV7-9; 11 bases line up with TRBD2. The germline gives CDR1 SEHNR, CDR2 FQNEAQ (reference sequence). V gave up 5 bases and J gave up 3 bases; unmatched junction bases: 6. The CDR3 totals 16 residues. This chain's CDR3 is CASSPGGLAVYNEQFF. As DNA, the CDR3 is TGTGCCAGCAGCCCTGGGGGACTAGCGGTCTACAATGAGCAGTTCTTC.

The CDR3 spells CASRSTVLSEYTRTPYEQYF. The CDR3 coding sequence is TGTGCCAGCAGGTCCACCGTCCTCTCAGAATATACCAGGACTCCCTACGAGCAGTACTTC. The chain joins TRBV27 to TRBJ2-7; a weak D match, TRBD2 (5 bases). Germline V gene lookup returns CDR1 MNHEY and CDR2 SMNVEV (reference sequence). The CDR3 loop spans 20 amino acids. V gave up 6 bases and J gave up 2 bases, with 32 bases separating them.

This chain links TRBV19 with TRBJ1-2; 11 bases fit TRBD1. The J segment lost 4 bases and the V segment lost 5 bases, leaving 6 bases of the junction unmatched. Germline V gene sequence: CDR1 LNHDA, CDR2 SQIVND (reference sequence). The CDR3 totals 15 residues. This chain's CDR3 is CASSAPGQGVYGYTF. The CDR3 nucleotides are TGTGCCAGTAGTGCGCCGGGACAGGGGGTCTATGGCTACACCTTC.

The genes are TRBV19 and TRBJ1-4, with TRBD1 as a possible D gene (6 bases). Germline V gives CDR1 LNHDA, CDR2 SQIVND (reference sequence). The V gene lost 5 bases and the J gene lost 4 bases, with 11 bases spanning the gap. The CDR3 loop spans 14 amino acids. This CDR3 reads CASSGGRINEKLFF. CDR3 sequence (DNA): TGTGCCAGTAGTGGGGGCAGAATTAATGAAAAACTGTTTTTT.

J is TRBJ2-1 and V is TRBV5-1; 9 bases line up with TRBD1. The CDR3 loop spans 16 amino acids. The germline V gene encodes CDR1 SGHRS and CDR2 YFSETQ. The ends lost 0 bases at V and 8 bases at J; junction bases unmatched: 9. This CDR3 reads CASSLALQGASDEQFF. For the CDR3, the DNA is TGCGCCAGCAGCTTGGCTTTACAGGGGGCAAGCGATGAGCAGTTCTTC.